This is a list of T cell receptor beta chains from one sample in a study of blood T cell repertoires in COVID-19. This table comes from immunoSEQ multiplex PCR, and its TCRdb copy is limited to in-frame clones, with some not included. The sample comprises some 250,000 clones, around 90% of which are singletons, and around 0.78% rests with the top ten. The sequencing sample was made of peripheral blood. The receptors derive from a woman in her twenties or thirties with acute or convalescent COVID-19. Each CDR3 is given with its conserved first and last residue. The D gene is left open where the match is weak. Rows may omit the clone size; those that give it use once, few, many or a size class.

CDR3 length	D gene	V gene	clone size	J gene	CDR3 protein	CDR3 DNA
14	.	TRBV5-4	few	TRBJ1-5	CASSQQGFNQPQHF	TGTGCCAGCAGCCAACAGGGCTTTAATCAGCCCCAGCATTTT
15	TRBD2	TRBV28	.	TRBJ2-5	CASSPTSGRGETQYF	TGTGCCAGCAGTCCCACTAGCGGGAGAGGCGAGACCCAGTACTTC
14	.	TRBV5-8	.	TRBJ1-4	CASSSRQRQSLLFF	TGTGCCAGCAGCTCGCGACAAAGACAGAGTCTACTGTTTTTT
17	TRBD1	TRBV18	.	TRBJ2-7	CASSPGSRLGQNYEQYF	TGTGCCAGCTCACCTGGTTCGAGGTTGGGACAGAACTACGAGCAGTACTTC
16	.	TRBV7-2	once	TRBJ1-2	CASSLVSGANNYGYTF	TGTGCCAGCAGCTTAGTGTCAGGGGCTAATAACTATGGCTACACCTTC
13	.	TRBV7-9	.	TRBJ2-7	CASSLPGTYEQYF	TGTGCCAGCAGCTTACCAGGGACCTACGAGCAGTACTTC
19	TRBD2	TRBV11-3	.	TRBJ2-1	CASSSPRASGESSYNEQFF	TGTGCCAGCAGCTCCCCGCGGGCTAGCGGGGAAAGCTCCTACAATGAGCAGTTCTTC
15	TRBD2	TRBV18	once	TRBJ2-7	CASSPGLAGVGEQYF	TGTGCCAGCTCACCTGGACTAGCGGGAGTGGGGGAGCAGTACTTC
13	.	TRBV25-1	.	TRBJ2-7	CAIQGPHSYEQYF	TGTGCCATCCAGGGGCCACACTCCTACGAGCAGTACTTC
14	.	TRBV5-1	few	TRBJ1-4	CASTPGTIKEKLFF	TGCGCCAGCACGCCCGGGACAATCAAAGAAAAACTGTTTTTT
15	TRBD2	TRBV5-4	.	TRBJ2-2	CASSFLAAVTGELFF	TGTGCCAGCAGCTTCCTAGCGGCTGTCACCGGGGAGCTGTTTTTT
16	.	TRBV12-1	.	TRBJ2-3	CASSMGTGTRTDTQYF	TGTGCCAGCAGCATGGGGACAGGGACCAGAACAGATACGCAGTATTTT
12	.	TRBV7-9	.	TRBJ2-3	CASSRDTDTQYF	TGTGCCAGCAGCCGAGACACAGATACGCAGTATTTT
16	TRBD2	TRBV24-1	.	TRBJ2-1	CATSDFVAGELNEQFF	TGTGCCACCAGTGATTTTGTAGCGGGAGAGCTCAATGAGCAGTTCTTC
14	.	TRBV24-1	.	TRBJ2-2	CATRGAGDTGELFF	TGTGCCACCAGGGGGGCAGGGGACACCGGGGAGCTGTTTTTT
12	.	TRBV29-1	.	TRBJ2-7	CSSKQSMGEQYF	TGCAGCAGCAAACAGTCAATGGGCGAGCAGTACTTC
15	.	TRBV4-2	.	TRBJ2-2	CASSQGGRNTGELFF	TGTGCCAGCAGCCAAGGCGGCAGAAACACCGGGGAGCTGTTTTTT
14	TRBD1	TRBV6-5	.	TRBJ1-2	CASSYLGRGHGYTF	TGTGCCAGCAGTTACCTCGGTAGGGGGCATGGCTACACCTTC
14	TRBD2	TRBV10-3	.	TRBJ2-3	CAIKLAGEIDTQYF	TGTGCCATTAAACTAGCGGGAGAGATAGATACGCAGTATTTT
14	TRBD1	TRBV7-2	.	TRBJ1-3	CASSSQGGGNTIYF	TGTGCCAGCAGCTCACAGGGGGGAGGAAACACCATATATTTT
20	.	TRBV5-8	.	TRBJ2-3	CASSPFYQGIPNLNTDTQYF	TGTGCCAGCAGCCCCTTTTACCAGGGGATACCTAACCTCAACACAGATACGCAGTATTTT
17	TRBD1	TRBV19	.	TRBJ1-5	CASSTRDKGAGNQPQHF	TGTGCCAGTAGTACCCGGGACAAGGGGGCAGGCAATCAGCCCCAGCATTTT
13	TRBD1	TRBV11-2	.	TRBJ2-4	CASSVGQGNIQYF	TGTGCCAGCAGCGTAGGACAGGGAAACATTCAGTACTTC
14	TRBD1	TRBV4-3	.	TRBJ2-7	CASSLRTGEYEQYF	TGCGCCAGCAGCCTCAGGACAGGGGAGTACGAGCAGTACTTC
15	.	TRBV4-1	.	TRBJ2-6	CASSQVSSGANVLTF	TGCGCCAGCAGCCAAGTGAGCTCTGGGGCCAACGTCCTGACTTTC
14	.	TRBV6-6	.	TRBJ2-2	CASSTGTNTGELFF	TGTGCCAGCAGCACCGGGACAAACACCGGGGAGCTGTTTTTT
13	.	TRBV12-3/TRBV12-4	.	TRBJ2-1	CAGPEPGYNEQFF	TGTGCCGGTCCCGAGCCAGGATATAATGAGCAGTTCTTC
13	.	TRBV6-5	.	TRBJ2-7	CASSDSPLYEQYF	TGTGCCAGCAGTGACTCCCCCCTCTACGAGCAGTACTTC
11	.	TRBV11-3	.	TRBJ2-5	CASSIKETQYF	TGTGCCAGCAGCATAAAAGAGACCCAGTACTTC